Listed below are T cell receptor beta chains from one sample, sequenced in a study of immune cell composition in non-small cell lung cancer. Method: immunoSEQ multiplex PCR; TCRdb's copy keeps in-frame clones and lacks some. This table holds a few thousand clones, roughly 79% found once. The sequencing sample was made of lung tumor tissue. All receptors come from a human donor with non-small cell lung cancer. Both conserved end residues are part of each CDR3. The D gene is left open where the match is weak. Clone size, where shown, is once, few, many, or a class for clones that have expanded.

v_call: TRBV9; d_call: .; j_call: TRBJ2-7; clone_size: .; cdr3_aa: CASSVGGGQAIYEQYF; cdr3_nt: TGTGCCAGCAGCGTAGGGGGGGGGCAGGCAATCTACGAGCAGTACTTC
v_call: TRBV11-2; d_call: TRBD1; j_call: TRBJ2-1; clone_size: .; cdr3_aa: CASSWTGGNYNEQFF; cdr3_nt: TGTGCCAGCAGCTGGACAGGGGGAAACTACAATGAGCAGTTCTTC
v_call: TRBV2; d_call: .; j_call: TRBJ1-4; clone_size: .; cdr3_aa: CASSAPGGKLFF; cdr3_nt: TGTGCCAGCAGTGCGCCGGGAGGAAAACTGTTTTTT
v_call: TRBV11-2; d_call: TRBD2; j_call: TRBJ2-3; clone_size: few; cdr3_aa: CASSGAIAGWTDTQYF; cdr3_nt: TGTGCCAGCAGCGGAGCTATAGCGGGATGGACAGATACGCAGTATTTT
v_call: TRBV18; d_call: TRBD1; j_call: TRBJ2-7; clone_size: .; cdr3_aa: CASSPTGAEQYF; cdr3_nt: TGTGCCAGCTCACCTACAGGGGCCGAGCAGTACTTC
v_call: TRBV7-9; d_call: .; j_call: TRBJ1-4; clone_size: .; cdr3_aa: CASSSRPTGGEKLFF; cdr3_nt: TGTGCCAGCAGCTCCCGACCCACCGGCGGTGAAAAACTGTTTTTT
v_call: TRBV11-1; d_call: .; j_call: TRBJ2-7; clone_size: .; cdr3_aa: CASSLDFSSYEQYF; cdr3_nt: TGTGCCAGCAGCTTGGACTTCTCCTCCTACGAGCAGTACTTC
v_call: TRBV28; d_call: .; j_call: TRBJ2-2; clone_size: few; cdr3_aa: CASRPPVQGLAGELFF; cdr3_nt: TGTGCCAGCAGGCCCCCCGTGCAGGGGCTAGCCGGGGAGCTGTTTTTT
v_call: TRBV30; d_call: TRBD1; j_call: TRBJ1-2; clone_size: .; cdr3_aa: CAWRAGQRTHGYTF; cdr3_nt: TGTGCCTGGAGGGCGGGACAGCGTACGCATGGCTACACCTTC
v_call: TRBV30; d_call: TRBD1; j_call: TRBJ1-1; clone_size: once; cdr3_aa: CAWRDRAGEAFF; cdr3_nt: TGTGCCTGGAGGGACAGGGCTGGGGAAGCTTTCTTT
v_call: TRBV6-5; d_call: TRBD1; j_call: TRBJ1-2; clone_size: once; cdr3_aa: CASSHTRQGDYGYTF; cdr3_nt: TGTGCCAGCAGTCACACCAGACAGGGAGACTATGGCTACACCTTC
v_call: TRBV5-1; d_call: .; j_call: TRBJ2-1; clone_size: .; cdr3_aa: CASSLGQGKDEQFF; cdr3_nt: TGCGCCAGCAGCTTGGGGCAGGGTAAGGATGAGCAGTTCTTC